The next 30 T cell receptor beta chains were all read from a single sample in a study of cytomegalovirus exposure and HLA in healthy donors (dated by TCRdb to about 2017). Library creation used the immunoSEQ multiplex PCR assay. For the multiplex PCR, a mixture combining 60 forward primers for TCR Vbeta segments and 13 reverse primers for TCR Jbeta segments was used. TCRdb carries this immuneACCESS record with in-frame sequences only. Its versions omit some clonotypes, under half of them owing to an unresolved V gene in the studies checked, with the rest unexplained. This sample gives roughly 250,000 clones in total; approximately 85% of them show up just once. The top ten constitute roughly 2% of the sample. Sequencing was done on a sample of PBMCs. The receptor source for this set is a woman aged 35 to 49 in good health and CMV-seropositive.

This rearrangement joins TRBV4-2 to TRBJ2-7, with D tentatively TRBD2 (6 bases). Germline CDR1 is LGHNA and CDR2 is YNFKEQ. V lost 0 bases and J 4 bases, leaving 16 bases between the germline ends. The CDR3 contains 16 residues. The chain's CDR3 is CASSQDATGVAYEQYF. CDR3 bases: TGTGCCAGCAGCCAAGATGCAACGGGAGTCGCGTACGAGCAGTACTTC.

The rearrangement joins TRBV14 to TRBJ2-7; a weak D match, TRBD2 (6 bases). There are 13 residues in the CDR3. Trimming took 5 bases from V and 7 from J, leaving 15 bases between them. The germline V gene encodes CDR1 SGHDN and CDR2 FVKESK. CDR3 amino acids: CASSVRLVGEQYF. CDR3 DNA sequence: TGTGCCAGCAGCGTCCGACTAGTTGGAGAGCAGTACTTC.

The chain carries TRBV28 and TRBJ2-5; 12 bases match TRBD1. This CDR3 spans 16 amino acids. V shed 1 base, J shed 4 bases, and the junction held 4 bases outside the gene matches. Germline V gives CDR1 MDHEN, CDR2 SYDVKM. This chain's CDR3 is CASSLSGQGAGETQYF. As DNA, the CDR3 is TGTGCCAGCAGTTTATCGGGACAGGGGGCTGGAGAGACCCAGTACTTC.

The J gene is TRBJ2-7, the V gene TRBV7-9; 10 bases map to TRBD2. This CDR3 is built from 15 residues. In germline, CDR1 is SEHNR, CDR2 FQNEAQ (reference sequence). The V segment lost 4 bases and the J segment 1 base; nucleotides outside the gene matches: 4. CDR3 DNA sequence: TGTGCCAGCAGCTACGGGACTAGCGAGTCCTACGAGCAGTACTTC. Translated, it gives CASSYGTSESYEQYF.

This clone has just a few counts. The chain has TRBV15 and TRBJ1-1, with TRBD1 matching over 8 bases. CDR1 is LNHNV, CDR2 YYDKDF, per germline (reference sequence). The J segment lost 2 bases and the V segment lost 0 bases, leaving 2 bases of the junction unmatched. The CDR3 runs to 15 residues. The CDR3 reads CATSRDAGGNTEAFF. Written as DNA, the CDR3 is TGTGCCACCAGCAGAGATGCAGGGGGCAACACTGAAGCTTTCTTT.

CDR3 in amino acids: CASSPGGPYEQYF. The CDR3 nucleotides read TGTGCCAGCAGCCCCGGGGGGCCCTACGAGCAGTACTTC. The chain employs TRBV11-2 and TRBJ2-7; D is perhaps TRBD2 (7 bases). The ends were cut back, 5 bases at V and 2 bases at J, with 10 bases in the middle. This CDR3 has 13 residues. Germline CDR1 is SGHAT and CDR2 is FQNNGV.

This clone showed up just once. The J gene is TRBJ2-6, the V gene TRBV29-1; no definite D call. The germline gives CDR1 SQVTM, CDR2 ANQGSEA. The CDR3 contains 16 residues. Trimming cost V 4 bases and J 0 bases, with 13 bases left between them. In nucleotides, the CDR3 is TGCAGCGTTGTTGGGCAGGTGAACTCTGGGGCCAACGTCCTGACTTTC. Residues: CSVVGQVNSGANVLTF.

The chain is built from TRBV5-1 and TRBJ1-6; 10 positions match TRBD1. Germline V gives CDR1 SGHRS, CDR2 YFSETQ. The CDR3 loop spans 15 amino acids. V was pared by 6 bases and J by 9 bases, with 9 bases of the junction left unmatched. This chain's CDR3 is CASKAPGQGRSPLHF. The CDR3 DNA reads as TGCGCCAGCAAAGCACCGGGACAGGGGCGTTCACCCCTCCACTTT.

In this sample, this clone turned up once. The genes are TRBV7-3 and TRBJ2-1; TRBD2 agrees at 9 bases. Germline V CDR1 and CDR2: SGHTA, FQGTGA. V was clipped by 5 bases and J by 4 bases; unmatched bases: 12. The CDR3 length is 17 residues. For the CDR3, the DNA is TGTGCCAGCAGCCAAGAACCCGGGACTAGCAAGTACAATGAGCAGTTCTTC. It yields the protein CASSQEPGTSKYNEQFF.

This chain uses TRBV30 with TRBJ2-4, with a tentative D call TRBD1 (5 bases). This CDR3 comprises 13 residues. V shed 2 bases and J shed 13 bases, with 18 bases lying between them. Germline V gene lookup returns CDR1 GTSNPN and CDR2 SVGIG (reference sequence). The CDR3 nucleotides are TGTGCCTGGAGTAATTTTTTTTCAGGACAACAGTACTTC. It specifies CAWSNFFSGQQYF.

The gene calls are TRBV5-5 and TRBJ2-7; D is perhaps TRBD1 (7 bases). V was shortened by 0 bases and J by 0 bases, with 13 bases between the two germline ends. The CDR3 has 16 residues. Per the germline V gene, CDR1 is SGHKS and CDR2 is YYEKEE (reference sequence). The CDR3 nucleotides are TGTGCCAGCAGCTTGGTAGGGCAGGGGGGCTCCTACGAGCAGTACTTC. Translation gives CASSLVGQGGSYEQYF.

Worth noting for this clone: Other DNA sequences of this sample code for an identical CDR3. This chain joins TRBV6-1 and TRBJ2-7, with 13 nucleotides matching TRBD2. CDR3 size: 15 residues. Germline V gene data show CDR1 as MNHNS and CDR2 as SASEGT. The V and J ends lost 3 bases and 3 bases, in that order; junction bases with no gene match: 2. CDR3 sequence: CASSDRTSGSYEQYF. The CDR3 DNA reads as TGTGCCAGCAGTGACAGGACTAGCGGGAGCTACGAGCAGTACTTC.

This chain uses TRBV6-1 with TRBJ1-1, with a tentative D call TRBD1 (5 bases). The CDR3 runs 16 residues. Trimming took 2 bases from V and 1 from J, leaving 14 bases between them. CDR1 and CDR2 (germline): MNHNS, SASEGT. The DNA for the CDR3 is TGTGCCAGCAGTGAACCGCCAGGGATCAAGAACACTGAAGCTTTCTTT. The encoded protein is CASSEPPGIKNTEAFF.

The CDR3 nucleotides read TGCGCCAGCAGCTTGATGTCACTAGCGGCGAACACCGGGGAGCTGTTTTTT. This translates into CASSLMSLAANTGELFF. The J gene is TRBJ2-2, the V gene TRBV5-1; 8 bases map to TRBD2. V lost 1 base and J lost 0; bases outside the gene matches: 5. This CDR3 comprises 17 residues. The germline gives CDR1 SGHRS, CDR2 YFSETQ.

The sample holds one count of this clone. The rearrangement uses TRBV19 and TRBJ2-1; D is possibly TRBD1 (5 bases). V was clipped by 0 bases and J by 8 bases, with 8 bases between them. Germline V gene lookup returns CDR1 LNHDA and CDR2 SQIVND (reference sequence). CDR3 length: 13 amino acids. The CDR3 is CASSIDQGHEQFF. The CDR3 DNA is TGTGCCAGTAGTATAGATCAGGGCCATGAGCAGTTCTTC.

This rearrangement joins TRBV19 to TRBJ1-2; TRBD1 is a possible D gene (5 bases). Germline-derived CDR1 and CDR2 are LNHDA and SQIVND (reference sequence). This CDR3 has 16 amino acids. V was clipped by 8 bases and J by 4 bases, with 23 bases between them. The DNA for the CDR3 is TGTGCCAGTTGGGGGGATATGGCCACCTCCGTCTATGGCTACACCTTC. Its translation: CASWGDMATSVYGYTF.

The V gene is TRBV10-3, the J gene TRBJ1-5, with TRBD1 matching 8 bases. The length of the CDR3 is 15 residues. V shed 0 bases, J shed 2 bases, and the junction held 0 bases outside the gene matches. Per the germline V gene, CDR1 is ENHRY and CDR2 is SYGVKD. As DNA, the CDR3 is TGTGCCATCAGTGAGTCGGACAGGGGCAATCAGCCCCAGCATTTT. Protein product: CAISESDRGNQPQHF.

The chain couples TRBV7-6 to TRBJ2-2, with a weak D call TRBD2 (6 bases). The CDR3 totals 15 residues. Germline CDR1 SGHVS, CDR2 FNYEAQ. Deletions cut 5 bases from V and 0 bases from J, with 10 bases between. The CDR3 here is CASSPTGANTGELFF. Here the CDR3 DNA reads TGTGCCAGCAGCCCAACGGGGGCGAACACCGGGGAGCTGTTTTTT.

V is TRBV4-1 and J is TRBJ1-2; weak D call: TRBD1 (5 bases). The germline V gene has CDR1 MGHRA and CDR2 YSYEKL. The CDR3 spans 16 residues. Trimming stripped 3 bases from V and 5 bases from J, with 19 bases between. CDR3 protein: CASSQVGTDSPYGYTF. In nucleotides, the CDR3 is TGCGCCAGCAGCCAGGTGGGGACTGATTCCCCTTATGGCTACACCTTC.

In its sample, this clone was seen a few times. The chain uses TRBV28 and TRBJ1-5; D remains ambiguous. The CDR3 totals 16 residues. V was trimmed by 6 bases and J by 0 bases, leaving 15 bases between them. The germline CDR1 and CDR2 sequences are MDHEN and SYDVKM. CDR3 in amino acids: CASSIALRGSNQPQHF. The CDR3 DNA is TGTGCCAGCAGCATTGCTCTACGCGGTAGCAATCAGCCCCAGCATTTT. Full variable domain (remainder filled in from reference TRBV28 and TRBJ1-5): DVKVTQSSRYLVKRTGEKVFLECVQDMDHENMFWYRQDPGLGLRLIYFSYDVKMKEKGDIPEGYSVSREKKERFSLILESASTNQTSMYLCASSIALRGSNQPQHFGDGTRLSIL.

The J gene is TRBJ2-1, the V gene TRBV4-3; 8 nucleotides agree with TRBD2. Trimming at V came to 1 base and at J to 4 bases, leaving 3 bases not matched to a gene. The CDR3 consists of 15 residues. Germline CDR1 LGHNA, CDR2 YSLEER. CDR3 protein: CASSQVERGYNEQFF. The CDR3 nucleotides read TGCGCCAGCAGCCAAGTGGAGCGGGGGTACAATGAGCAGTTCTTC.

CDR3 nucleotides: TGTGCCAGCAGTTCGGGACTAGCGGGAAACGAGCAGTACTTC. Its protein is CASSSGLAGNEQYF. The chain carries TRBV27 and TRBJ2-7; the match to TRBD2 covers 13 bases. The CDR3 sequence is 14 residues long. Trimming at V came to 4 bases and at J to 5 bases, leaving 2 bases not matched to a gene. Germline V gene sequence: CDR1 MNHEY, CDR2 SMNVEV (reference sequence).

The chain uses TRBV11-1 and TRBJ2-1; the match to TRBD2 covers 8 bases. Germline assignment: CDR1 SGHAT and CDR2 FQDESV (reference sequence). The CDR3 covers 18 residues. Trimming cost V 1 base and J 7 bases; bases outside gene matches: 15. The chain's CDR3 is CASSLGGLAPLLGNEQFF. The CDR3 nucleotides read TGTGCCAGCAGCTTAGGCGGACTAGCTCCTCTCTTAGGGAATGAGCAGTTCTTC. The full variable domain, completed using reference TRBV11-1 and TRBJ2-1, is EAEVAQSPRYKITEKSQAVAFWCDPISGHATLYWYRQILGQGPELLVQFQDESVVDDSQLPKDRFSAERLKGVDSTLKIQPAELGDSAMYLCASSLGGLAPLLGNEQFFGPGTRLTVL.

The rearrangement joins TRBV30 to TRBJ2-3; D is possibly TRBD2 (6 bases). Deletions cut 4 bases from V and 4 bases from J, with 27 bases between. This CDR3 contains 18 residues. Germline CDR1 is GTSNPN and CDR2 is SVGIG (reference sequence). CDR3 bases: TGTGCCTGGAAAAACGAAGGTTGGGGGGACGGGACGGCAGATACGCAGTATTTT. Its translation is CAWKNEGWGDGTADTQYF. The full variable domain, in which reference TRBV30 and TRBJ2-3 provide the parts outside the CDR3, is SQTIHQWPATLVQPVGSPLSLECTVEGTSNPNLYWYRQAAGRGLQLLFYSVGIGQISSEVPQNLSASRPQDRQFILSSKKLLLSDSGFYLCAWKNEGWGDGTADTQYFGPGTRLTVL.

The V call is TRBV27, the J call TRBJ1-2; 9 bases match TRBD1. Unmatched junction bases numbered 7, after V lost 6 bases and J lost 5 bases. This CDR3 region has 14 residues. In germline, CDR1 is MNHEY, CDR2 SMNVEV (reference sequence). Here the CDR3 reads CASRDTGTGYGYTF. CDR3 in DNA: TGTGCCAGCAGAGACACCGGGACAGGGTATGGCTACACCTTC.

The chain joins TRBV19 to TRBJ2-7; a possible D gene is TRBD2 (6 bases). Looked up from germline, CDR1 is LNHDA and CDR2 is SQIVND (reference sequence). This CDR3 is built from 16 residues. Trimming cost V 1 base and J 2 bases, with 15 bases left between them. CDR3: CASSIALAVSAYEQYF. The CDR3 region has the DNA TGTGCCAGTAGTATAGCATTAGCGGTTTCAGCCTACGAGCAGTACTTC.

The V and J genes are TRBV7-3 and TRBJ2-7; 9 nucleotides agree with TRBD2. CDR3 length equals 15 residues. Germline CDR1 is SGHTA and CDR2 is FQGTGA. Trimming removed 2 bases from V and 2 bases from J; junction bases left unmatched: 4. The DNA of the CDR3 is TGTGCCAGCAGCTTAGGGGTAGCGGGGGCCTACGAGCAGTACTTC. Translation gives CASSLGVAGAYEQYF.

J is TRBJ2-1 and V is TRBV2, with a possible D match to TRBD2 (8 bases). The ends were cut back, 1 base at V and 4 bases at J, with 14 bases in the middle. CDR3 length: 16 residues. Germline values: CDR1 SNHLY, CDR2 FYNNEI. In DNA form, the CDR3 reads TGTGCCAGCAGTGAAGAGGGGGCGGGGGGTTACAATGAGCAGTTCTTC. Its protein product is CASSEEGAGGYNEQFF.

The chain employs TRBV29-1 and TRBJ2-5, with TRBD2 matching over 9 bases. Germline V gene lookup returns CDR1 SQVTM and CDR2 ANQGSEA. The length of the CDR3 is 18 residues. After removal of 4 bases from V and 0 bases from J, the junction contained 15 bases not matched to a gene. In nucleotides, the CDR3 is TGCAGCGTTGCGCCCCTAGCGGGATCTACCATTTACCAAGAGACCCAGTACTTC. It is translated as CSVAPLAGSTIYQETQYF.

This chain joins TRBV5-4 and TRBJ2-3, with TRBD2 matching 13 bases. This CDR3 has 16 amino acids. CDR1 and CDR2 (germline): SGHNT, YYREEE (reference sequence). With V trimmed by 4 bases and J by 2 bases, 4 bases remained unmatched. The CDR3: CASSQTSGRNTDTQYF. CDR3 coding DNA: TGTGCCAGCAGCCAGACTAGCGGGAGGAACACAGATACGCAGTATTTT.